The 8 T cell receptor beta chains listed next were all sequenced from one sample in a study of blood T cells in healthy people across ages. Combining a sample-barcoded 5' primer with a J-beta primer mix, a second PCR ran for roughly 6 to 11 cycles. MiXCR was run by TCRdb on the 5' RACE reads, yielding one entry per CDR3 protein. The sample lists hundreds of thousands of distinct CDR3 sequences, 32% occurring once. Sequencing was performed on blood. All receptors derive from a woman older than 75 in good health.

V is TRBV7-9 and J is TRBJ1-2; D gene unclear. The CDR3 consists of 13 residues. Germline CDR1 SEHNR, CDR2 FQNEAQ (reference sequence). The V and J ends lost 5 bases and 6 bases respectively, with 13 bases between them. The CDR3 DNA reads TGTGCCAGCAGCCCAATCGGACGAGATGGCTACACCTTC. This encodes CASSPIGRDGYTF.

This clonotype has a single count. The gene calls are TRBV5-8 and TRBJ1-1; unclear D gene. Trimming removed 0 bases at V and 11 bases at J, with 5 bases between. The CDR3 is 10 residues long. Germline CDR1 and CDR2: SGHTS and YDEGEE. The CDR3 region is CASSLVGAFF. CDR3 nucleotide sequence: TGTGCCAGCAGCTTGGTGGGCGCTTTCTTT. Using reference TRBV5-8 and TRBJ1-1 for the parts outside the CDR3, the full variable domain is EAGVTQSPTHLIKTRGQQATLRCSPISGHTSVYWYQQALGLGLQFLLWYDEGEERNRGNFPPRFSGRQFPNYSSELNVNALELEDSALYLCASSLVGAFFGQGTRLTVV.

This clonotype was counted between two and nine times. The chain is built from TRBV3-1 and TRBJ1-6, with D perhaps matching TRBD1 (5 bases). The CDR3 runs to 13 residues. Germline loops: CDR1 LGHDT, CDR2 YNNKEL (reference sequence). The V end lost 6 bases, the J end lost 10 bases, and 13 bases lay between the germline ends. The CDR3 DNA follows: TGTGCCAGCAGTCCCACCAGGGACTCACCCCTCCACTTT. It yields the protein CASSPTRDSPLHF.

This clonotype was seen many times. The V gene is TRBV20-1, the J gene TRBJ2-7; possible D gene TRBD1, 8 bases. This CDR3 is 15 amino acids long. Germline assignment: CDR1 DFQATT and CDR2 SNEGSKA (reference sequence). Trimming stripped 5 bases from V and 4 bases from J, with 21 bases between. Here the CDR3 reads CSAPPPGQGGYEQYF. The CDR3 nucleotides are TGCAGTGCTCCACCCCCCGGACAGGGAGGGTACGAGCAGTACTTC.

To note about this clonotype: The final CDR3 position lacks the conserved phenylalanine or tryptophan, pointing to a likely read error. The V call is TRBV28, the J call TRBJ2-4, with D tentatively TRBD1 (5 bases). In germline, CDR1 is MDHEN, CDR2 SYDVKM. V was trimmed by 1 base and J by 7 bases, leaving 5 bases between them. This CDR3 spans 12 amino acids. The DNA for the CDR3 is TGTGCCAGCAGTTTATCAGGGAACATTCAGTACTGC. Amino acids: CASSLSGNIQYC.

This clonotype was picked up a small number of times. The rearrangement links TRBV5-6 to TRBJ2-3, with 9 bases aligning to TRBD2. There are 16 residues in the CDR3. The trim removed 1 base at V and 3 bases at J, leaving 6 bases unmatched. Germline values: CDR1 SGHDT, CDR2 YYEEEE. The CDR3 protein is CASSLSASGKTDTQYF. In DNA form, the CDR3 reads TGTGCCAGCAGCTTGTCCGCTAGCGGGAAAACAGATACGCAGTATTTT.

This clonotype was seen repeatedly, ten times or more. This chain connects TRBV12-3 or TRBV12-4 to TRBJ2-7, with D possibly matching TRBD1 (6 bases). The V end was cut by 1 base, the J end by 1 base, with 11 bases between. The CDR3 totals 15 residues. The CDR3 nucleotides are TGTGCCAGCAGTTTAGTTGGGGGCTTGTCCTACGAGCAGTACTTC. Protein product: CASSLVGGLSYEQYF.

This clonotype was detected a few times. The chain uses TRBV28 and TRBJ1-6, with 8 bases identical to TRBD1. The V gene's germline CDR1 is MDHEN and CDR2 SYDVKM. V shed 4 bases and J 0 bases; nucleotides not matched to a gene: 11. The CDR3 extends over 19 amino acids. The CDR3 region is CASSSEDRARSSYNSPLHF. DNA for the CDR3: TGTGCCAGCAGTTCCGAGGACAGGGCCAGGAGCTCCTATAATTCACCCCTCCACTTT. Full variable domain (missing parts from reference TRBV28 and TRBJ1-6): DVKVTQSSRYLVKRTGEKVFLECVQDMDHENMFWYRQDPGLGLRLIYFSYDVKMKEKGDIPEGYSVSREKKERFSLILESASTNQTSMYLCASSSEDRARSSYNSPLHFGNGTRLTVT.